The 12 T cell receptor beta chains below come from one sample, sequenced in a study of shared clonotypes between healthy human individuals. Clones were sequenced by immunoSEQ multiplex PCR, and TCRdb holds only the in-frame ones, with some missing. The repertoire holds approximately 2.4 million clones, with approximately 94% as singletons. What was sequenced was naive CD4+ T cells sorted from blood. Specified subset: CD45RA+ positively selected. Receptor source: a young man in good health.

V gene TRBV11-1 combines with J gene TRBJ2-3; D is uncertain. CDR1 and CDR2 from the germline V gene are SGHAT and FQDESV (reference sequence). This CDR3 region has 15 residues. Trimming cost V 1 base and J 0 bases, with 8 bases left between them. The CDR3, as DNA: TGTGCCAGCAGCTTAGGGCCGATTAGCACAGATACGCAGTATTTT. Its translation: CASSLGPISTDTQYF.

CDR3 DNA sequence: TGTGCCAGCTCACCATTACACCACGACAGCTCTGGAAACACCATATATTTT. This encodes CASSPLHHDSSGNTIYF. This chain connects TRBV18 to TRBJ1-3, with D possibly matching TRBD1 (5 bases). This CDR3 is built from 17 residues. CDR1 is KGHSH, CDR2 LQKENI, per germline. V gave up 2 bases and J gave up 0 bases, with 14 bases separating them.

This chain links TRBV11-2 with TRBJ1-6; 7 nucleotides line up with TRBD1. V shed 0 bases, J shed 10 bases, and the junction held 9 bases outside the gene matches. CDR3 length: 16 amino acids. Germline values: CDR1 SGHAT, CDR2 FQNNGV. CDR3 coding DNA: TGTGCCAGCAGCTTAGAAGGGCAGGGGGGACGATCACCCCTCCACTTT. Amino acids: CASSLEGQGGRSPLHF.

Of note for this clone: The identical CDR3 is also encoded by other nucleotide sequences in the sample. This sequence joins TRBV29-1 and TRBJ1-1; D is possibly TRBD1 (6 bases). Germline V gene sequence: CDR1 SQVTM, CDR2 ANQGSEA. The CDR3 contains 13 residues. Trimming shortened V by 6 bases and J by 0 bases, and 11 bases separated the two germline ends. CDR3 sequence reads: CSVATGMNTEAFF. In DNA form, the CDR3 reads TGCAGCGTCGCTACAGGGATGAACACTGAAGCTTTCTTT.

The chain joins TRBV11-2 to TRBJ2-1; 8 nucleotides line up with TRBD2. The CDR3 consists of 16 residues. The germline V gene has CDR1 SGHAT and CDR2 FQNNGV. V lost 5 bases and J lost 9; bases outside the gene matches: 15. The CDR3 reads CASSPEFAGGPSEQFF. The CDR3, as DNA: TGTGCCAGCAGCCCCGAGTTTGCGGGAGGTCCTAGTGAGCAGTTCTTC.

The CDR3 DNA follows: TGTGCCAGCAGGAGGGACTCACAATTCACTGAAGCTTTCTTT. Its translation is CASRRDSQFTEAFF. V is TRBV6-6 and J is TRBJ1-1; D is possibly TRBD1 (5 bases). The CDR3 spans 14 residues. Per germline, CDR1 MNHNY and CDR2 SVGAGI (reference sequence). V was pared by 6 bases and J by 4 bases, with 15 bases between.

Note on this clone: This sample also contains other DNA sequences that code for the same CDR3. The rearrangement links TRBV30 to TRBJ1-4; no definite D call. CDR3 size: 13 residues. V was pared by 1 base and J by 5 bases, with 8 bases between. Germline V CDR1 and CDR2: GTSNPN, SVGIG (reference sequence). CDR3 in amino acids: CAWSGGSNEKLFF. As DNA, the CDR3 is TGTGCCTGGAGTGGTGGCAGCAATGAAAAACTGTTTTTT.

The V call is TRBV19, the J call TRBJ1-2, with 10 bases that match TRBD1. Losses at the gene ends were 8 bases for V and 2 bases for J; bases not matched to a gene: 8. CDR1 and CDR2 (germline): LNHDA, SQIVND (reference sequence). The CDR3 loop spans 15 amino acids. The CDR3 coding sequence is TGTGCCAGTCGAATAGCGGGACAGGGGAACTATGGCTACACCTTC. Protein sequence: CASRIAGQGNYGYTF.

Only one count was recorded for this clone. For the CDR3, the DNA is TGTGCCAGCAGTGGAACAGGGGTAAGCTCCTACGAGCAGTACTTC. Its translation: CASSGTGVSSYEQYF. The chain employs TRBV6-1 and TRBJ2-7; 7 positions agree with TRBD1. This CDR3 has 15 amino acids. The V gene's germline CDR1 is MNHNS and CDR2 SASEGT. V shed 4 bases, J shed 0 bases, and the junction held 6 bases outside the gene matches.

The genes are TRBV1 and TRBJ2-7; the table's D call, TRBD1, has no DNA check behind it. TRBV1 is an annotated pseudogene. CDR3 length equals 17 residues. CDR3 coding DNA: TGCACCAGCAGCCAAGGTCTCGCAGGACAGGAAACCTACGAGCAGTACTTC. It is translated as CTSSQGLAGQETYEQYF.

This clone occurred once. V usage is TRBV5-6 and J usage is TRBJ2-5, with 7 nucleotides matching TRBD1. Germline V gene lookup returns CDR1 SGHDT and CDR2 YYEEEE. V lost 0 bases, J lost 6 bases, and 5 bases stayed unmatched. The CDR3 extends over 14 amino acids. This CDR3 is CASSLGQGRKTQYF. CDR3 nucleotides: TGTGCCAGCAGCTTGGGACAGGGCAGAAAGACCCAGTACTTC.

The chain combines TRBV6-6 with TRBJ1-1; weak D call: TRBD1 (5 bases). CDR3 length: 15 amino acids. The germline gives CDR1 MNHNY, CDR2 SVGAGI (reference sequence). V lost 7 bases to trimming and J lost 2 bases, with 17 bases between them. The CDR3 DNA reads as TGTGCCAGCACCGACAGATCCGTACAAAACACTGAAGCTTTCTTT. Translation gives CASTDRSVQNTEAFF.